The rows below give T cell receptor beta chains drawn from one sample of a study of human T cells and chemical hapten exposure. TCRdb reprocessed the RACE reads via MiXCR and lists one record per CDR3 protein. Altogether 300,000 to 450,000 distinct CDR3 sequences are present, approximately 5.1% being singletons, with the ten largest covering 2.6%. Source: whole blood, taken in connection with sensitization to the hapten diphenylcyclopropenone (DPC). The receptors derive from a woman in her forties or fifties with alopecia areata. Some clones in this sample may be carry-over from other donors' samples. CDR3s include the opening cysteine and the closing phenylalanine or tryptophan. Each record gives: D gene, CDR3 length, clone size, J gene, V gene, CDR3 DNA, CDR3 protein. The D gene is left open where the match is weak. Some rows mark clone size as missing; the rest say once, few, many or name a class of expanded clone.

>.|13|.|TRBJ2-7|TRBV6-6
TGTGCCAGCAGTAAGACGGGGGCCTACGAGCAGTACTTC
CASSKTGAYEQYF
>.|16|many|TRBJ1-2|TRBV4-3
TGCGCCAGCAGCCAAGATCGGTACAGGGAGGGCTATGGCTACACCTTC
CASSQDRYREGYGYTF
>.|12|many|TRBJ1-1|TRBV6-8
TGTGCCAGCCGAGGGGGAAGGGCTGAAGCTTTCTTT
CASRGGRAEAFF
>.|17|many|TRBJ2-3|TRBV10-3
TGTGCCATCAGTGAGTCGAGTCCGCGGGACAGCACAGATACGCAGTATTTT
CAISESSPRDSTDTQYF
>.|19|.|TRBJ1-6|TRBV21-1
TGTGCCAGCAGCTTCCGGGGGGGACATATGGACTCCTATAATTCACCCCTCCACTTT
CASSFRGGHMDSYNSPLHF
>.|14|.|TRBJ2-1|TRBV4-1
TGCGCCAGCAGCCAAGTCGTACTAGCTAGGGAGCAGTTCTTC
CASSQVVLAREQFF
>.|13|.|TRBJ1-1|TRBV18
TGTGCCAGCCGAGACGTAATGAACACTGAAGCTTTCTTT
CASRDVMNTEAFF
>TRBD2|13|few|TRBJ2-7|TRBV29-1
TGCAGCGTTGTATTAGCGGGAGCGGGAGAGCAGTACTTC
CSVVLAGAGEQYF
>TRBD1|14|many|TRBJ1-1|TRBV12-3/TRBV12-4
TGTGCCAGCAGCAAGGACAGGGTGAACACTGAAGCTTTCTTT
CASSKDRVNTEAFF
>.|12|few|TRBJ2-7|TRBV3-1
TGTGCCAGCAGCCAACAATCCTACGAGCAGTACTTC
CASSQQSYEQYF
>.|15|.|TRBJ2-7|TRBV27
TGTGCCAGCAGTCCGGCGGGCTGGAGCTCCTACGAGCAGTACTTC
CASSPAGWSSYEQYF
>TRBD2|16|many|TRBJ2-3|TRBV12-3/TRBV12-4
TGTGCCAGCAGTTTCGAGGGACTAGCGGACACAGATACGCAGTATTTT
CASSFEGLADTDTQYF
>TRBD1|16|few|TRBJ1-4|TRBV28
TGTGCCAGCAGTTTTCCTTTCGGACAGGGTAGGGAAAAACTGTTTTTT
CASSFPFGQGREKLFF
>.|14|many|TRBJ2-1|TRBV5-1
TGCGCCAGCAGCTTGGGTGGTGCGACCAATGAGCAGTTCTTC
CASSLGGATNEQFF
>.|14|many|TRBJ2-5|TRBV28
TGTGCCAGCAGTTCCCGGACCCTGAGGGAGACCCAGTACTTC
CASSSRTLRETQYF
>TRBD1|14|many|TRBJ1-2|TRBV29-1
TGCAGCGTTGTACCGGGACAGGGTAACTATGGCTACACCTTC
CSVVPGQGNYGYTF
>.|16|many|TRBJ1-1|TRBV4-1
TGCGCCAGCAGCCCATACCCTAAGGGGAAGAACACTGAAGCTTTCTTT
CASSPYPKGKNTEAFF
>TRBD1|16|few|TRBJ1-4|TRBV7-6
TGTGCCAGCAGCTTTACCCCGGACAGGGTATGGGAAAAACTGTTTTTT
CASSFTPDRVWEKLFF
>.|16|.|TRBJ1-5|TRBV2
TGTGCCAGCAGTGACAGGGGAAGCCTTAGCAATCAGCCCCAGCATTTT
CASSDRGSLSNQPQHF
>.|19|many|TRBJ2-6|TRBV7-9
TGTGCCAGCAGCACTTCTAGAGGGGCCTTTGGATCTGGGGCCAACGTCCTGACTTTC
CASSTSRGAFGSGANVLTF
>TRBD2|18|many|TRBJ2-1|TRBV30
TGTGCCTGGAGCCCCACCCGAGCGGGAGGGCGTACCTACAATGAGCAGTTCTTC
CAWSPTRAGGRTYNEQFF
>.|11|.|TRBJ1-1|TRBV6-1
TGTGCCAGCATCCACAGGACTGAAGCTTTCTTT
CASIHRTEAFF
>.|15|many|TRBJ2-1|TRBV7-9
TGTGCCAGCAGCTATAGCGAGACATTTGGAAATGAGCAGTTCTTC
CASSYSETFGNEQFF
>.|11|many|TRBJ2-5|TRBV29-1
TGCAGCGTTTTCAGTTTAGAGACCCAGTACTTC
CSVFSLETQYF
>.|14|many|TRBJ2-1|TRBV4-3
TGCGCCAGCAGCCAAGACGCGGCCGGGGGCTTTAGGTTCTTC
CASSQDAAGGFRFF
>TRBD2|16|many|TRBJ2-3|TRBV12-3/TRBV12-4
TGTGCCAGCAGTCGAACTAGCGGGGGTATCACAGATACGCAGTATTTT
CASSRTSGGITDTQYF
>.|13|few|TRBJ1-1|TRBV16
TGTGCCAGCAGCGTGGACAGTCCCCAGGAAGCTTTCTTT
CASSVDSPQEAFF
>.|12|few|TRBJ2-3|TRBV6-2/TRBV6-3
TGTGCCAGCAGAAACGGGCCAGATACGCAGTATTTT
CASRNGPDTQYF
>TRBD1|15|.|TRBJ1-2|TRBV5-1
TGCGCCAGCAGCCCCAGTCCCACAGGGGACTATGGCTACACCTTC
CASSPSPTGDYGYTF
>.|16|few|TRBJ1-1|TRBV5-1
TGCGCCAGCAGCCCCCCGAAGGGGCAGGTAGTACCTGAAGCTTTCTTT
CASSPPKGQVVPEAFF
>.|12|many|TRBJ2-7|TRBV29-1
TGCAGCGTTGCTCTATCCTCCTACGAGCAGTACTTC
CSVALSSYEQYF
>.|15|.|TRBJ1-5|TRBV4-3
TGCGCCAGCAGCCAAGATCAGGCAGGAGGTCAGCCCCAGCATTTT
CASSQDQAGGQPQHF
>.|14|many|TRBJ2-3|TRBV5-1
TGCGCCAGCAGCCTAAGAGACCCCACAGATACGCAGTATTTT
CASSLRDPTDTQYF
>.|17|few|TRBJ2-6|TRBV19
TGTGCCTCAGGGAGTAGCGGAGTTAGCTCTGGGGCCAACGTCCTGACTTTC
CASGSSGVSSGANVLTF
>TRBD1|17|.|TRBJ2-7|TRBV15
TGTGCCACCAGCAGAGATTTACCCCTGACAGGGCTTAGCGAGCAGTACTTC
CATSRDLPLTGLSEQYF
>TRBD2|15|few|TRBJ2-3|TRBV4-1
TGCGCCAGCAGGCCGACTAGCGGGGTTGTAGATACGCAGTATTTT
CASRPTSGVVDTQYF
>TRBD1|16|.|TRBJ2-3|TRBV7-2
TGTGCCAGCAGCTTAGTGGGCGGACAGGTCACAGATACGCAGTATTTT
CASSLVGGQVTDTQYF
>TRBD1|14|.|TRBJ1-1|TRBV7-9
TGTGCCAGCAGCTTACCAGACAGGGGTACTGAAGCTTTCTTT
CASSLPDRGTEAFF
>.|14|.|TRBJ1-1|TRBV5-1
TGCGCCAGCAGCGCTACAGGGCTGAACACTGAAGCTTTCTTT
CASSATGLNTEAFF
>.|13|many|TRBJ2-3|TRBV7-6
TGTGCCAGCAGCCGAAAGAATACAGATACGCAGTATTTT
CASSRKNTDTQYF
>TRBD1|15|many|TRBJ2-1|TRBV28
TGTGCCAGCAGGGCCGGGACAGGGGGTGTAGGTGAGCAGTTCTTC
CASRAGTGGVGEQFF
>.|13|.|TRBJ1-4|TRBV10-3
TGTGCCATCAGCGAGGGGGGCAATGAAAAACTGTTTTTT
CAISEGGNEKLFF
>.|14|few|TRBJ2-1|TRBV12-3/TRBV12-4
TGTGCCAGCAGTCCTTACTTCATTTACAATGAGCAGTTCTTC
CASSPYFIYNEQFF
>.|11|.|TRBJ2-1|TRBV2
TGTGCCAGCTTTCGGTCGGATGAGCAGTTCTTC
CASFRSDEQFF
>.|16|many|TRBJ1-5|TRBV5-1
TGCGCCAGGCTTTCTATGAAACAGGGCTGCAATCAGCCCCAGCATTTT
CARLSMKQGCNQPQHF
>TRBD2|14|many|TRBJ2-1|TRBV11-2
TGTGCCAGCAGCGCGGGAGAGGGGTACAATGAGCAGTTCTTC
CASSAGEGYNEQFF
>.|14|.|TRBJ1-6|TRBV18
TGTGCCAGCTCACCAGGGGTGAGACATTCACCCCTCCACTTT
CASSPGVRHSPLHF
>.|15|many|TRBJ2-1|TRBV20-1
TGCAGTGCCCACCCCCGGGGAAGCTCCTACAATGAGCAGTTCTTC
CSAHPRGSSYNEQFF
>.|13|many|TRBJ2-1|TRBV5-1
TGCGCCAGCCGTGGGGACGCTCACAATGAGCAGTTCTTC
CASRGDAHNEQFF
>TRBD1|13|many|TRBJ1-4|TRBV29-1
TGCAGCGAACCGGGACAGGGCCATGAAAAACTGTTTTTT
CSEPGQGHEKLFF
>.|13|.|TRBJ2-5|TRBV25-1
TGTGCCAGCAGTGGATTTAACCAAGAGACCCAGTACTTC
CASSGFNQETQYF
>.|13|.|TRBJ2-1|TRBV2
TGTGCCAGCAGTGAACTCCAGTACAATGAGCAGTTCTTC
CASSELQYNEQFF
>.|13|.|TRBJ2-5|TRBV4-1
TGCGCCAGCAGCCAACCAGGGGTGGAGACCCAGTACTTC
CASSQPGVETQYF
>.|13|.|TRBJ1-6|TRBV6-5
TGTGCCAGCAGTTACTCAAGTAATTCACCCCTCCACTTT
CASSYSSNSPLHF
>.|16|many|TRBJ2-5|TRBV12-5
TGTGCTAGTGGTTTGGTACGCGGGCGGCCACAAGAGACCCAGTACTTC
CASGLVRGRPQETQYF
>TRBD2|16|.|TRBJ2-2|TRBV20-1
TGCAGTGCTAGCGGGCTAGCGGGACCGAACACCGGGGAGCTGTTTTTT
CSASGLAGPNTGELFF
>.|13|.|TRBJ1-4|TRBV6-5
TGTGCCAGCAGGCAGGGAGACCGTGAAAAACTGTTTTTT
CASRQGDREKLFF
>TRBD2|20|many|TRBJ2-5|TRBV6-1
TGTGCCAGCCTGTGGGCCCCGGGACTAGCGGGGGGGCCCAGACAGGAGACCCAGTACTTC
CASLWAPGLAGGPRQETQYF
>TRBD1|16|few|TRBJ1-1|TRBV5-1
TGCGCCAGCAGCCCGGGGACAGGGACAACGAACACTGAAGCTTTCTTT
CASSPGTGTTNTEAFF